The 26 T cell receptor beta chains listed next were all sequenced from one sample in a study of T cell repertoires in cytomegalovirus infection. MiXCR, applied by TCRdb to the reads, yields one record per CDR3 protein. The table has about 830,000 distinct CDR3 sequences, approximately 29% seen once. These receptors lack a known antigen. The sequencing here drew on cultured CD8+ T cells from PBMCs, taken from culture after CMV antigen stimulation. These receptors were obtained from a human donor in good health (CMV status not recorded). Some clones in this sample may be carry-over from other donors' samples.

The J gene is TRBJ2-3, the V gene TRBV28; 10 bases map to TRBD2. Trimming at V came to 5 bases and at J to 5 bases, leaving 10 bases not matched to a gene. From germline, CDR1 is MDHEN and CDR2 SYDVKM. The CDR3 loop spans 16 amino acids. The DNA for the CDR3 is TGTGCCAGCAGTCCCCGGGCTAGCGGGGGTGGAGATACGCAGTATTTT. It is translated as CASSPRASGGGDTQYF.

This clonotype has just a few counts. CDR3 DNA sequence: TGTGCCAGCAGCGACAGACTTTTTCATGGCTACACCTTC. Its protein product is CASSDRLFHGYTF. The chain joins TRBV6-6 to TRBJ1-2; maybe TRBD1 (5 bases). Germline loops: CDR1 MNHNY, CDR2 SVGAGI (reference sequence). V was shortened by 6 bases and J by 6 bases, with 14 bases between the two germline ends. This CDR3 is 13 amino acids long.

The chain couples TRBV10-3 to TRBJ1-2, with D hard to call. This CDR3 is 16 amino acids long. Germline assignment: CDR1 ENHRY and CDR2 SYGVKD. V lost 6 bases to trimming and J lost 8 bases, with 25 bases between them. CDR3 sequence reads: CAIRTPPAVGTRGYTF. The CDR3 DNA is TGTGCCATCAGGACCCCTCCTGCAGTCGGAACTAGGGGCTACACCTTC.

The rearrangement links TRBV11-2 to TRBJ2-5; D is unclear. CDR1 is SGHAT and CDR2 is FQNNGV in the germline V gene. With 0 bases removed from V and 3 bases from J, the gap between germline ends came to 8 bases. The CDR3 extends over 14 amino acids. The CDR3 region has the DNA TGTGCCAGCAGCTTAGACCCGTCCAAAGAGACCCAGTACTTC. It yields the protein CASSLDPSKETQYF. The variable domain in full, completed from reference TRBV11-2 and TRBJ2-5, reads EAGVAQSPRYKIIEKRQSVAFWCNPISGHATLYWYQQILGQGPKLLIQFQNNGVVDDSQLPKDRFSAERLKGVDSTLKIQPAKLEDSAVYLCASSLDPSKETQYFGPGTRLLVL.

This sequence joins TRBV5-1 and TRBJ1-6, with 7 bases identical to TRBD1. CDR3 size: 16 residues. Per germline, CDR1 SGHRS and CDR2 YFSETQ. The ends lost 5 bases at V and 8 bases at J; junction bases unmatched: 13. The CDR3 sequence: CASRTETGPRDSPLHF. In nucleotides, the CDR3 is TGCGCCAGCAGGACCGAGACAGGGCCGCGGGATTCACCCCTCCACTTT.

This clonotype was counted only a few times. J is TRBJ1-1 and V is TRBV6-5; D not resolved. The CDR3 runs 14 residues. From germline, CDR1 is MNHEY and CDR2 SVGAGI. Deletions cut 0 bases from V and 1 base from J, with 6 bases between. The CDR3 DNA reads TGTGCCAGCAGTTACTCGGTCAGGAACACTGAAGCTTTCTTT. Residues: CASSYSVRNTEAFF.

J is TRBJ2-7 and V is TRBV7-9, with 11 nucleotides matching TRBD2. Germline CDR1 SEHNR, CDR2 FQNEAQ (reference sequence). This CDR3 is built from 14 residues. J was trimmed by 3 bases and V by 5 bases; bases with no gene match: 3. The CDR3 DNA reads TGTGCCAGCAGCCAAACTAGCGGGGGCTACGAGCAGTACGTC. Its protein product is CASSQTSGGYEQYV.

The V call is TRBV12-3 or TRBV12-4, the J call TRBJ1-1; 7 bases line up with TRBD1. J lost 4 bases, V lost 7 bases, and 9 bases had no gene match. The CDR3 covers 14 residues. The CDR3 nucleotides are TGTGCCAGCATCACACAGGGGAGTGGCACTGAAGCTTTCTTT. Its translation: CASITQGSGTEAFF.

This clonotype was counted many times. The V and J genes are TRBV28 and TRBJ1-2; D gene ambiguous. V was trimmed by 0 bases and J by 5 bases, leaving 16 bases between them. Germline CDR1 MDHEN, CDR2 SYDVKM. CDR3 size: 16 residues. CDR3 sequence: CASSLWPDGFEYGYTF. CDR3 DNA: TGTGCCAGCAGTTTATGGCCGGACGGATTCGAATATGGCTACACCTTC.

This clonotype appeared a few times. The chain has TRBV15 and TRBJ1-1; the D gene is possibly TRBD1 (5 bases). CDR1 is LNHNV, CDR2 YYDKDF, per germline (reference sequence). V lost 5 bases, J lost 4 bases, and 14 bases lay in between. This CDR3 is built from 14 residues. CDR3 region: CATSLAGSGTEAFF. The CDR3, as DNA: TGTGCCACCAGCCTTGCAGGGTCCGGCACTGAAGCTTTCTTT.

The chain combines TRBV19 with TRBJ1-5; a weak D match, TRBD1 (5 bases). Germline CDR1 reads LNHDA; CDR2 reads SQIVND (reference sequence). CDR3 size: 17 residues. V was trimmed by 1 base and J by 0 bases, leaving 13 bases between them. The CDR3 spells CASSIVGLTVSNQPQHF. The CDR3 DNA sequence: TGTGCCAGTAGTATAGTAGGTTTGACAGTTAGCAATCAGCCCCAGCATTTT.

This clonotype was seen more than once but under ten times. The V and J genes are TRBV6-1 and TRBJ2-4; D is perhaps TRBD2 (5 bases). The germline V gene has CDR1 MNHNS and CDR2 SASEGT. Trimming shortened V by 9 bases and J by 3 bases, and 9 bases separated the two germline ends. The CDR3 totals 12 residues. CDR3 sequence: CASYGLKNIQYF. As DNA, the CDR3 is TGTGCCAGTTATGGACTCAAAAACATTCAGTACTTC.

This clonotype was picked up a small number of times. The chain has TRBV4-2 and TRBJ2-5; perhaps TRBD1 as D (5 bases). The V gene's germline CDR1 is LGHNA and CDR2 YNFKEQ. V was cut by 4 bases and J by 1 base, with 13 bases left in between. There are 15 residues in the CDR3. CDR3 sequence (DNA): TGTGCCAGCAGCCCTAGGACAACTCTCCAAGAGACCCAGTACTTC. Translation: CASSPRTTLQETQYF.

This clonotype was seen more than once but under ten times. This sequence joins TRBV27 and TRBJ2-1; tentatively, D is TRBD2 (6 bases). V was pared by 6 bases and J by 7 bases, with 19 bases between. Per germline, CDR1 MNHEY and CDR2 SMNVEV (reference sequence). This CDR3 has 15 amino acids. CDR3 amino acids: CASSRGTPRWNEQFF. The DNA of the CDR3 is TGTGCCAGCAGCCGCGGGACCCCCCGATGGAATGAGCAGTTCTTC.

This clonotype came up a few times. The rearrangement joins TRBV2 to TRBJ2-3, with unresolved D. The CDR3 loop spans 15 amino acids. Germline CDR1 reads SNHLY; CDR2 reads FYNNEI. V lost 1 base, J lost 0 bases, and 8 bases lay in between. CDR3 protein: CASSEGAGSTDTQYF. In DNA form, the CDR3 reads TGTGCCAGCAGTGAAGGAGCAGGTAGCACAGATACGCAGTATTTT.

This clonotype occurred a few times. The chain couples TRBV19 to TRBJ1-1, with D possibly TRBD1 on 6 matching bases. Germline CDR1 LNHDA, CDR2 SQIVND (reference sequence). This CDR3 is built from 15 residues. The V end was cut by 1 base, the J end by 1 base, with 10 bases between. The CDR3 region is CASSIVPGQNTEAFF. The CDR3 region has the DNA TGTGCCAGTAGTATAGTTCCGGGACAGAACACTGAAGCTTTCTTT.

There are many counts of this clonotype. The V call is TRBV25-1, the J call TRBJ2-5; 7 bases line up with TRBD1. The CDR3 consists of 16 residues. Germline V gene lookup returns CDR1 MGHDK and CDR2 SYGVNS. V lost 4 bases, J lost 1 base, and 9 bases stayed unmatched. CDR3 DNA sequence: TGTGCCAGCAGTGGGACCTCCGGGACAGTCCAAGAGACCCAGTACTTC. It specifies CASSGTSGTVQETQYF. Combining the CDR3 with reference TRBV25-1 and TRBJ2-5 gives the whole variable domain EADIYQTPRYLVIGTGKKITLECSQTMGHDKMYWYQQDPGMELHLIHYSYGVNSTEKGDLSSESTVSRIRTEHFPLTLESARPSHTSQYLCASSGTSGTVQETQYFGPGTRLLVL.

The table lists this clonotype with a count of one. This chain connects TRBV5-4 to TRBJ2-4; perhaps TRBD1 as D (6 bases). This CDR3 has 19 amino acids. Germline V gene sequence: CDR1 SGHNT, CDR2 YYREEE (reference sequence). V was clipped by 4 bases and J by 3 bases, with 26 bases between them. The CDR3 loop reads CASSPWAGATGRDKNIQYF. DNA for the CDR3: TGTGCCAGCAGCCCTTGGGCAGGGGCGACTGGTAGGGACAAAAACATTCAGTACTTC.

This clonotype was recorded a few times. The CDR3 DNA sequence: TGTGCCAGCAGCCAAGGACTAGCGGGAGGATACGAGCAGTACTTC. Its protein is CASSQGLAGGYEQYF. V is TRBV4-2 and J is TRBJ2-7; 13 nucleotides line up with TRBD2. This CDR3 is 15 amino acids long. Unmatched junction bases numbered 1, after V lost 1 base and J lost 4 bases. Germline CDR1 and CDR2: LGHNA and YNFKEQ.

A few counts support this clonotype. The chain combines TRBV4-3 with TRBJ2-1; 8 nucleotides line up with TRBD2. Germline V CDR1 and CDR2: LGHNA, YSLEER. The CDR3 totals 15 residues. The junction had 10 bases not matched to a gene; V was cut back by 4 bases and J by 8 bases. This chain's CDR3 is CASSPWGGGIYEQFF. The DNA for the CDR3 is TGCGCCAGCAGCCCTTGGGGCGGGGGGATCTATGAGCAGTTCTTC.

This chain connects TRBV29-1 to TRBJ1-2, with 7 positions matching TRBD1. Unmatched junction bases numbered 7, after V lost 4 bases and J lost 5 bases. The CDR3 covers 13 residues. Germline V CDR1 and CDR2: SQVTM, ANQGSEA. In DNA, the CDR3 is TGCAGCGTTGCGGGACAGTCAAGATATGGCTACACCTTC. Residues: CSVAGQSRYGYTF.

About this clonotype: At one end the junction does not follow the germline gene, possibly because of a read error. V is TRBV7-6 and J is TRBJ2-5, with D hard to call. Per germline, CDR1 SGHVS and CDR2 FNYEAQ. The CDR3 has 15 residues. The CDR3 DNA follows: TGTGCTAGCAGCTTAGCCGGACGGATACAAGAGACCCAGTACTTC. Its translation is CASSLAGRIQETQYF.

The V and J genes are TRBV12-3 or TRBV12-4 and TRBJ2-3, with 9 positions matching TRBD1. After removal of 1 base from V and 5 bases from J, the junction contained 13 bases not matched to a gene. This CDR3 is 18 amino acids long. CDR3 in DNA: TGTGCCAGCAGTTTAGAGGGACAGGGTCCATCGGACCGAGATACGCAGTATTTT. The encoded protein is CASSLEGQGPSDRDTQYF.

This clonotype has only a few counts. The V gene is TRBV5-1, the J gene TRBJ2-5; TRBD1 is a possible D gene (6 bases). The V and J ends lost 4 bases and 0 bases respectively, with 13 bases between them. The CDR3 is 15 residues long. The germline gives CDR1 SGHRS, CDR2 YFSETQ. In DNA form, the CDR3 reads TGCGCCAGCAGCACGGCGTGGGGGCACCAAGAGACCCAGTACTTC. Amino acid sequence: CASSTAWGHQETQYF.

The table lists this clonotype with a few counts. V is TRBV4-1 and J is TRBJ1-2; 10 positions match TRBD1. The CDR3 is made up of 17 amino acids. V shed 0 bases and J 7 bases; nucleotides not matched to a gene: 11. The germline gives CDR1 MGHRA, CDR2 YSYEKL. CDR3 sequence (DNA): TGCGCCAGCAGCCAAGATCGACGACAGGGGGCATGGGGTGGCTACACCTTC. It yields the protein CASSQDRRQGAWGGYTF.

This clonotype has just a few counts. The V call is TRBV20-1, the J call TRBJ1-5; TRBD1 matches 7 bases. The length of the CDR3 is 15 residues. Germline values: CDR1 DFQATT, CDR2 SNEGSKA (reference sequence). With V trimmed by 5 bases and J by 6 bases, 13 bases remained unmatched. This CDR3 reads CSAPHPAGGGQPQHF. CDR3 DNA sequence: TGCAGTGCTCCTCACCCTGCAGGGGGAGGTCAGCCCCAGCATTTT.